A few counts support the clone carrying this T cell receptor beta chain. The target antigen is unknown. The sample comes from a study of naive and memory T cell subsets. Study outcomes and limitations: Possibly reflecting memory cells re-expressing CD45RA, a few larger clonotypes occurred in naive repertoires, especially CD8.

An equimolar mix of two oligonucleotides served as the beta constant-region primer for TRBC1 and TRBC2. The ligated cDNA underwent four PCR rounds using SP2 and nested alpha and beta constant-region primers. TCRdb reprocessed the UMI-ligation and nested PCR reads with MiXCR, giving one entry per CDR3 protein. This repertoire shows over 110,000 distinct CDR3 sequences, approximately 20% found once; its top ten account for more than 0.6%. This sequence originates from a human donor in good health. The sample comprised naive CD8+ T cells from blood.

The CDR3 coding sequence is TGCAGCCCAGCGGGCAGGGACCCTTACGAGCAGTACTTC. Translation gives CSPAGRDPYEQYF. The chain uses TRBV29-1 and TRBJ2-7; D possibly corresponds to TRBD2 (6 bases). Deletions cut 8 bases from V and 4 bases from J, with 18 bases between. Per the germline V gene, CDR1 is SQVTM and CDR2 is ANQGSEA. The CDR3 totals 13 residues.